The subject of this entry is one T cell receptor (beta chain). Its specificity is unknown. These data originate in a study of response to subunit inactivated influenza vaccine. Study observations and caveats: With each seasonal influenza vaccination, the authors suggested, few new T cells are recruited.

The CDR3 loop spans 16 amino acids. Germline V gene data show CDR1 as MGHRA and CDR2 as YSYEKL. The junction had 2 bases not matched to a gene; V was cut back by 1 base and J by 0 bases. TCRdb reanalysed the RT-PCR reads using MiXCR and keeps one entry per CDR3 protein. Of approximately 500,000 distinct CDR3 sequences listed, around 15% are singletons. Sequencing was performed on PBMCs from blood, taken approximately 13 days after vaccination. This clonotype was obtained from a man aged 50 or older who received an inactivated influenza vaccine. This chain joins TRBV4-1 and TRBJ2-4; 8 bases line up with TRBD1. Written as DNA, the CDR3 is TGCGCCAGCAGCCAAGTTGACAGGGGAGCCAAAAACATTCAGTACTTC. It yields the protein CASSQVDRGAKNIQYF.